These 13 T cell receptor beta chains came from one sample sequenced in a study of T cell responses to AZD1222 COVID-19 vaccine. This table comes from immunoSEQ multiplex PCR, and its TCRdb copy is limited to in-frame clones, with some not included. Found here are approximately 89,000 clones, 80% to 95% of them singletons; the top ten hold roughly 4.8%. The specimen comprised peripheral blood, sampled on day 0 of MenACWY control vaccination. These receptors came from an adult in good health.

This clone has only a few counts. DNA of the CDR3: TGCGCCAGCGGGGAGACTCCCAGGGATACGCAGTATTTT. It encodes CASGETPRDTQYF. The J gene is TRBJ2-3, the V gene TRBV10-1; tentative D call: TRBD2 (5 bases). With 8 bases removed from V and 6 bases from J, the gap between germline ends came to 15 bases. The germline CDR1 and CDR2 sequences are WNHNN and SYGVQD (reference sequence). CDR3 length: 13 amino acids.

V is TRBV7-9 and J is TRBJ1-5; D is unresolved. The CDR3 extends over 16 amino acids. V dropped 5 bases and J dropped 5 bases, with 19 bases sitting between them. Germline CDR1 SEHNR, CDR2 FQNEAQ (reference sequence). The CDR3 DNA reads as TGTGCCAGCAGCCCATATCCAGGATTCAGCGATCAGCCCCAGCATTTT. Translating it yields CASSPYPGFSDQPQHF.

The chain joins TRBV11-2 to TRBJ1-1; no firm D call. Germline lookup yields CDR1 SGHAT and CDR2 FQNNGV. CDR3 size: 14 residues. The V gene lost 6 bases and the J gene lost 4 bases, with 15 bases spanning the gap. The CDR3 reads CASSLDRVSTEAFF. DNA for the CDR3: TGTGCCAGCAGTCTCGATCGCGTAAGCACTGAAGCTTTCTTT. The full variable domain, its missing parts supplied by reference TRBV11-2 and TRBJ1-1, is EAGVAQSPRYKIIEKRQSVAFWCNPISGHATLYWYQQILGQGPKLLIQFQNNGVVDDSQLPKDRFSAERLKGVDSTLKIQPAKLEDSAVYLCASSLDRVSTEAFFGQGTRLTVV.

This clone came up once. The chain links TRBV15 to TRBJ2-3; D unclear. CDR1 is LNHNV and CDR2 is YYDKDF in the germline V gene (reference sequence). This CDR3 is 17 amino acids long. The V end lost 0 bases, the J end lost 0 bases, and 13 bases lay between the germline ends. The CDR3 coding sequence is TGTGCCACCAGCAGAGAAAGGGCCGGATCAAGCACAGATACGCAGTATTTT. Protein: CATSRERAGSSTDTQYF.

This chain links TRBV30 with TRBJ2-3; no clear D gene. Per germline, CDR1 GTSNPN and CDR2 SVGIG (reference sequence). The CDR3 loop spans 10 amino acids. V lost 3 bases and J lost 5, with 3 bases in between. In nucleotides, the CDR3 is TGTGCCTGGAGCGTAGATACGCAGTATTTT. The encoded protein is CAWSVDTQYF.

V gene TRBV19 combines with J gene TRBJ2-2, with D unclear. CDR1 is LNHDA and CDR2 is SQIVND in the germline V gene (reference sequence). With 5 bases removed from V and 0 bases from J, the gap between germline ends came to 13 bases. The CDR3 loop spans 16 amino acids. In DNA form, the CDR3 reads TGTGCCAGTAGTGCCCATATAAAATCGAACACCGGGGAGCTGTTTTTT. Its translation is CASSAHIKSNTGELFF.

This clone has a handful of counts. The chain uses TRBV4-3 and TRBJ2-1; 14 positions match TRBD2. CDR1 and CDR2 from the germline V gene are LGHNA and YSLEER. The CDR3 runs 15 residues. With V trimmed by 3 bases and J by 10 bases, 5 bases remained unmatched. CDR3 amino acids: CASSQGLAGADEQFF. The CDR3, as DNA: TGCGCCAGCAGCCAGGGACTAGCGGGGGCGGACGAGCAGTTCTTC.

V usage is TRBV7-9 and J usage is TRBJ1-2; 8 bases agree with TRBD1. With V trimmed by 5 bases and J by 3 bases, 8 bases remained unmatched. This CDR3 contains 15 residues. Germline CDR1 SEHNR, CDR2 FQNEAQ (reference sequence). For the CDR3, the DNA is TGTGCCAGCAGCGCTCGACAGGGGTGGGACTATGGCTACACCTTC. Translated, it gives CASSARQGWDYGYTF.

The CDR3 reads CASSHGLAEGPGNEQFF. The CDR3 DNA follows: TGCGCCAGCAGCCATGGACTAGCGGAAGGCCCAGGCAATGAGCAGTTCTTC. The chain couples TRBV5-1 to TRBJ2-1; 10 positions match TRBD2. CDR1 and CDR2 from the germline V gene are SGHRS and YFSETQ. V dropped 4 bases and J dropped 6; count of bases not matched to a gene: 13. The CDR3 runs 17 residues.

This chain uses TRBV15 with TRBJ1-1; no clear D gene. Trimming pared 0 bases from V and 5 bases from J, leaving 13 bases between. CDR1 and CDR2 (germline): LNHNV, YYDKDF (reference sequence). The CDR3 runs 15 residues. The CDR3 DNA is TGTGCCACCAGCAGAGATAATTTAAGGGTGACTGAAGCTTTCTTT. This sequence encodes CATSRDNLRVTEAFF.

The chain couples TRBV18 to TRBJ2-1; D gene ambiguous. Germline CDR1 and CDR2: KGHSH and LQKENI. CDR3 length equals 13 residues. Trimming pared 1 base from V and 8 bases from J, leaving 9 bases between. The CDR3 here is CASSPRVVDEQFF. Written as DNA, the CDR3 is TGTGCCAGCTCACCACGGGTGGTAGATGAGCAGTTCTTC.

In this sample, this clone turned up a few times. CDR3 sequence reads: CASSSGSQSGYTF. In DNA form, the CDR3 reads TGTGCCAGCAGTTCAGGGTCCCAGTCAGGCTACACCTTC. J is TRBJ1-2 and V is TRBV2; possible D gene TRBD1, 5 bases. The CDR3 is 13 residues long. V dropped 5 bases and J dropped 8 bases, with 15 bases sitting between them. The germline V gene encodes CDR1 SNHLY and CDR2 FYNNEI.

The table lists this clone with a count of one. The chain uses TRBV7-2 and TRBJ1-5; TRBD1 agrees at 7 bases. This CDR3 is 13 amino acids long. The trim removed 6 bases at V and 4 bases at J, leaving 3 bases unmatched. Germline V gene lookup returns CDR1 SGHTA and CDR2 FQGNSA. In nucleotides, the CDR3 is TGTGCCAGCAGAAGGGGGCAGAATCAGCCCCAGCATTTT. Amino acids: CASRRGQNQPQHF.